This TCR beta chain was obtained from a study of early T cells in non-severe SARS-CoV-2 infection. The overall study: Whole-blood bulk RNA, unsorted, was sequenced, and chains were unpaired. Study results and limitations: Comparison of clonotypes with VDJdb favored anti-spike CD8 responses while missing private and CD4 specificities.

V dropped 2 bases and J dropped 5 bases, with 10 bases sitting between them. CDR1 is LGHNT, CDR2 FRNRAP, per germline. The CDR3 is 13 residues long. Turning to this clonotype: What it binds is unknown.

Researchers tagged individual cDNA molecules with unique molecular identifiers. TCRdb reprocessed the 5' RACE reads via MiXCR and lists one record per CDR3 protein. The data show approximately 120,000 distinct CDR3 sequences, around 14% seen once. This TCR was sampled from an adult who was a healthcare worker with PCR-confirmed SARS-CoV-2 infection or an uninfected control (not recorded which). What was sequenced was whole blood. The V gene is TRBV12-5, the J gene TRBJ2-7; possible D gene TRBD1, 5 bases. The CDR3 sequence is CASGLQGADEQYF. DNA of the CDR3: TGTGCTAGTGGTTTGCAAGGGGCGGACGAGCAGTACTTC.